Listed here are 21 T cell receptor beta chains from one sample, sequenced in a study of radiation and T cells in renal cell carcinoma. The table came from immunoSEQ multiplex PCR; TCRdb's copy has only in-frame clones and leaves some out. Counted here are around 75,000 clones, 82% occurring once; the ten biggest clones make up approximately 6.4%. Time point in this sample: blood 2 weeks post-SBRT. Treatment noted: 15 Gy SBRT to primary tumor, nephrectomy 4 weeks later. The sequencing used blood, collected from a patient whose treatment included radiotherapy and nephrectomy. The receptors were sampled from a man between 60 and 75 years old with renal cell carcinoma.

This sequence joins TRBV7-9 and TRBJ2-7; 9 bases are shared with TRBD1. The CDR3 is 15 residues long. V lost 3 bases and J lost 5; bases outside the gene matches: 8. Germline lookup yields CDR1 SEHNR and CDR2 FQNEAQ (reference sequence). CDR3 nucleotide sequence: TGTGCCAGCAGCTTGACAGGGGGAGATAGTGACGAGCAGTACTTC. It codes for CASSLTGGDSDEQYF.

This clone has just one count. The chain's CDR3 is CASYLPGVSYEQYF. CDR3 coding DNA: TGTGCCAGCTACCTCCCGGGGGTCTCCTACGAGCAGTACTTC. The chain couples TRBV6-6 to TRBJ2-5; D may be TRBD2 (6 bases). The closer fit of TRBJ2-7 to the DNA end suggests the J call may be wrong. The CDR3 covers 14 residues. Germline CDR1 reads MNHNY; CDR2 reads SVGAGI (reference sequence).

The sample holds a few counts of this clone. This chain uses TRBV15 with TRBJ1-5; no clear D. Trimming removed 1 base at V and 0 bases at J, with 10 bases between. The CDR3 has 16 residues. The germline gives CDR1 LNHNV, CDR2 YYDKDF (reference sequence). The CDR3 DNA sequence: TGTGCCACCAGCAGAGGCCGGGCACATAGCAATCAGCCCCAGCATTTT. Its translation is CATSRGRAHSNQPQHF.

This chain links TRBV5-5 with TRBJ2-5, with D perhaps matching TRBD2 (5 bases). V lost 3 bases and J lost 10, with 13 bases in between. The CDR3 has 12 residues. Germline assignment: CDR1 SGHKS and CDR2 YYEKEE (reference sequence). The CDR3 DNA sequence: TGTGCCAGCAGCTCTCGAGGGCGTGACCAGTACTTC. As protein: CASSSRGRDQYF. The entire variable domain, with the rest obtained from reference TRBV5-5 and TRBJ2-5, is as follows: DAGVTQSPTHLIKTRGQQVTLRCSPISGHKSVSWYQQVLGQGPQFIFQYYEKEERGRGNFPDRFSARQFPNYSSELNVNALLLGDSALYLCASSSRGRDQYFGPGTRLLVL.

A few counts support this clone. CDR3 sequence reads: CASRIGDDTNTEAFF. CDR3 DNA: TGTGCCAGCAGGATAGGAGATGATACGAACACTGAAGCTTTCTTT. The chain recombines TRBV28 with TRBJ1-1; D call uncertain. Trimming pared 6 bases from V and 1 base from J, leaving 15 bases between. CDR1 and CDR2 (germline): MDHEN, SYDVKM. This CDR3 contains 15 residues.

V gene TRBV4-2 combines with J gene TRBJ2-7, with TRBD1 identical over 9 bases. The CDR3 sequence is 17 residues long. In germline, CDR1 is LGHNA, CDR2 YNFKEQ. The V and J ends lost 0 bases and 2 bases, in that order; junction bases with no gene match: 8. CDR3 DNA sequence: TGTGCCAGCAGCCAAGAAGAGACAGGGGGGCGACCCTACGAGCAGTACTTC. It codes for CASSQEETGGRPYEQYF.

The V call is TRBV18, the J call TRBJ1-3; possible D gene TRBD1, 6 bases. Trimming pared 3 bases from V and 0 bases from J, leaving 12 bases between. CDR3 length: 16 residues. Germline lookup yields CDR1 KGHSH and CDR2 LQKENI. The chain's CDR3 is CASSPTTGTSGNTIYF. The CDR3 coding sequence is TGTGCCAGCTCACCCACAACAGGGACCTCTGGAAACACCATATATTTT.

This sequence joins TRBV7-6 and TRBJ2-7; D gene uncertain. The V and J ends lost 6 bases and 2 bases respectively, with 11 bases between them. This CDR3 comprises 13 residues. From germline, CDR1 is SGHVS and CDR2 FNYEAQ. DNA of the CDR3: TGTGCCAGCAGTATGGGTAGCACCTACGAGCAGTACTTC. It encodes CASSMGSTYEQYF. The full variable domain, its missing parts supplied by reference TRBV7-6 and TRBJ2-7, is GAGVSQSPRYKVTKRGQDVALRCDPISGHVSLYWYRQALGQGPEFLTYFNYEAQQDKSGLPNDRFSAERPEGSISTLTIQRTEQRDSAMYRCASSMGSTYEQYFGPGTRLTVT.

This chain uses TRBV5-6 with TRBJ2-1, with 7 nucleotides matching TRBD1. The CDR3 is made up of 18 amino acids. Losses at the gene ends were 3 bases for V and 2 bases for J; bases not matched to a gene: 14. The V gene's germline CDR1 is SGHDT and CDR2 YYEEEE. For the CDR3, the DNA is TGTGCCAGCAGCTCCCTTACTACAGGGGTGCGTCCCTACAATGAGCAGTTCTTC. This sequence encodes CASSSLTTGVRPYNEQFF.

J is TRBJ1-5 and V is TRBV15; D might be TRBD1 (6 bases). V was pared by 3 bases and J by 7 bases, with 13 bases between. CDR1 is LNHNV, CDR2 YYDKDF, per germline (reference sequence). The CDR3 is made up of 14 amino acids. For the CDR3, the DNA is TGTGCCACCAGCAGTCCAGGGGAAAGGCAGCCCCAGCATTTT. Translating it yields CATSSPGERQPQHF.

The chain links TRBV19 to TRBJ2-1; TRBD2 matches at 7 bases. CDR3 size: 17 residues. J lost 7 bases, V lost 5 bases, and 17 bases had no gene match. Germline V CDR1 and CDR2: LNHDA, SQIVND (reference sequence). CDR3 sequence reads: CASSSRGKRGLGNEQFF. For the CDR3, the DNA is TGTGCCAGTAGTTCCCGGGGTAAGCGGGGCTTGGGAAATGAGCAGTTCTTC.

The V and J genes are TRBV5-1 and TRBJ2-5, with no clear D. V lost 0 bases and J 5 bases, leaving 5 bases between the germline ends. Germline CDR1 and CDR2: SGHRS and YFSETQ. This CDR3 is 12 amino acids long. CDR3 region: CASSLVGETQYF. The CDR3 nucleotides read TGCGCCAGCAGCTTGGTTGGCGAGACCCAGTACTTC.

This CDR3 reads CASSFSDRVNQPQHF. The CDR3 DNA follows: TGTGCCAGCAGCTTTTCGGACCGGGTCAATCAGCCCCAGCATTTT. The chain combines TRBV5-8 with TRBJ1-5; D is unresolved. Looked up from germline, CDR1 is SGHTS and CDR2 is YDEGEE. The CDR3 runs 15 residues. Trimming removed 2 bases from V and 3 bases from J, with 12 bases in between.

The chain uses TRBV19 and TRBJ1-5; the D gene is possibly TRBD1 (5 bases). Per the germline V gene, CDR1 is LNHDA and CDR2 is SQIVND (reference sequence). Between the trimmed V and J ends, which lost 3 bases and 6 bases, there was a span of 15 bases. The CDR3 extends over 15 amino acids. This CDR3 reads CASSIIQGQGQPQHF. The CDR3 nucleotides are TGTGCCAGTAGTATCATTCAGGGTCAGGGTCAGCCCCAGCATTTT. Full variable domain (missing parts from reference TRBV19 and TRBJ1-5): DGGITQSPKYLFRKEGQNVTLSCEQNLNHDAMYWYRQDPGQGLRLIYYSQIVNDFQKGDIAEGYSVSREKKESFPLTVTSAQKNPTAFYLCASSIIQGQGQPQHFGDGTRLSIL.

This clone was seen only a few times. The chain recombines TRBV27 with TRBJ1-1; D call uncertain. The CDR3 length is 13 residues. V lost 9 bases, J lost 0 bases, and 11 bases lay in between. Germline CDR1 is MNHEY and CDR2 is SMNVEV (reference sequence). The CDR3: CASVGLLNTEAFF. In DNA, the CDR3 is TGTGCCAGTGTGGGCCTGCTGAACACTGAAGCTTTCTTT.

The chain carries TRBV5-5 and TRBJ2-7; weak D call: TRBD1 (6 bases). Trimming removed 4 bases at V and 2 bases at J, with 13 bases between. CDR1 and CDR2 (germline): SGHKS, YYEKEE (reference sequence). The CDR3 runs 14 residues. CDR3 protein: CASSADSRPYEQYF. For the CDR3, the DNA is TGTGCCAGCAGCGCGGACAGTCGACCCTACGAGCAGTACTTC.

The chain joins TRBV5-1 to TRBJ2-1, with D possibly being TRBD1 or TRBD2 (5 bases each). V gave up 6 bases and J gave up 2 bases, with 18 bases separating them. Looked up from germline, CDR1 is SGHRS and CDR2 is YFSETQ. The CDR3 has 16 residues. The CDR3, as DNA: TGCGCCAGCAACCAGCGACCCGGGACCCCCTACAATGAGCAGTTCTTC. Amino acid sequence: CASNQRPGTPYNEQFF.

V usage is TRBV7-8 and J usage is TRBJ1-1, with D unresolved. The CDR3 spans 14 residues. Germline V CDR1 and CDR2: SGHVS, FQNEAQ. V lost 4 bases and J 1 base, leaving 10 bases between the germline ends. The chain's CDR3 is CASSWLTQNTEAFF. Written as DNA, the CDR3 is TGTGCCAGCAGCTGGCTAACTCAGAACACTGAAGCTTTCTTT. Based on the CDR3 plus reference TRBV7-8 and TRBJ1-1, the full variable domain is GAGVSQSPRYKVAKRGQDVALRCDPISGHVSLFWYQQALGQGPEFLTYFQNEAQLDKSGLPSDRFFAERPEGSVSTLKIQRTQQEDSAVYLCASSWLTQNTEAFFGQGTRLTVV.

The genes are TRBV5-1 and TRBJ2-1; unclear D gene. V shed 2 bases and J shed 3 bases, with 12 bases lying between them. CDR1 is SGHRS, CDR2 YFSETQ, per germline. The CDR3 covers 15 residues. DNA for the CDR3: TGCGCCAGCAGCTTTAAACTCACTCACTACAATGAGCAGTTCTTC. Its translation is CASSFKLTHYNEQFF.

The rearrangement links TRBV7-2 to TRBJ2-7, with a tentative D call TRBD1 (5 bases). The V gene's germline CDR1 is SGHTA and CDR2 FQGNSA. This CDR3 has 14 residues. Trimming stripped 5 bases from V and 0 bases from J, with 11 bases between. CDR3 sequence reads: CASSLGLLSYEQYF. The CDR3 DNA sequence: TGTGCCAGCAGCCTGGGGCTCCTCTCCTACGAGCAGTACTTC.

The chain uses TRBV9 and TRBJ2-1; TRBD2 might be the D (6 bases). The V end lost 4 bases, the J end lost 1 base, and 12 bases lay between the germline ends. This CDR3 has 15 amino acids. Germline CDR1 and CDR2: SGDLS and YYNGEE. CDR3 region: CASSSGTGSYNEQFF. The CDR3 DNA is TGTGCCAGCAGCTCGGGGACTGGTTCCTACAATGAGCAGTTCTTC.